This T cell receptor beta chain appears in the sequencing data of a study of T cell repertoires in cytomegalovirus infection. Study details: CMV infection and matching HLA type were both indicated by public TCR beta signatures. Whole-study findings and limits: The ex vivo response was dominated by HLA-C-restricted CMV-specific TCR beta clonotypes. Accumulated public TCR beta family frequency recognized individuals carrying CMV together with the relevant HLA.

TCRdb re-analysed the reads in MiXCR, keeping a single row per CDR3 protein. The repertoire has tens of thousands of distinct CDR3 sequences, 22% of them found once; the top ten carry over 70%. With 0 bases removed from V and 0 bases from J, the gap between germline ends came to 9 bases. Per germline, CDR1 SGHNT and CDR2 YYREEE (reference sequence). CDR3 length: 15 amino acids. In this sample, this clonotype turned up a few times. Its antigen is currently unknown. The sequencing sample was made of PBMCs, sequenced either directly or after in vitro stimulation (not recorded which). This sequence originates from a human donor in good health (CMV status not recorded). Some clones in this sample may be carry-over from other donors' samples. The gene calls are TRBV5-4 and TRBJ2-5; D is possibly TRBD2 (5 bases). The CDR3 spells CASSLGAGDQETQYF. CDR3 DNA sequence: TGTGCCAGCAGCTTGGGGGCCGGGGACCAAGAGACCCAGTACTTC.